The 21 T cell receptor beta chains below all came from one sample that was sequenced in a study of blood T cells in healthy people across ages. A second PCR, run for roughly 7 to 11 cycles, used a sample-barcoded 5' primer plus a J-beta primer mix. Each CDR3 protein is one row after TCRdb ran MiXCR on the 5' RACE reads. Among 700,000 to 850,000 distinct CDR3 sequences listed, roughly 34% were seen once. The sample taken for sequencing was blood. The origin of the receptors is a man between 18 and 29 years old in good health.

This clonotype appeared a few times. V gene TRBV7-9 combines with J gene TRBJ2-1; D tentatively fits TRBD1 or TRBD2 (5 bases each). Germline lookup yields CDR1 SEHNR and CDR2 FQNEAQ (reference sequence). V lost 2 bases to trimming and J lost 10 bases, with 15 bases between them. This CDR3 spans 14 amino acids. In DNA, the CDR3 is TGTGCCAGCAGCTTACCGCCTCCGGGACCAGAGCAGTTCTTC. Amino acid sequence: CASSLPPPGPEQFF.

The chain joins TRBV5-6 to TRBJ2-1, with D uncertain. V was cut by 4 bases and J by 5 bases, with 10 bases left in between. The CDR3 length is 13 residues. Germline V lookup: CDR1 SGHDT, CDR2 YYEEEE. The CDR3 spells CASSPDADNEQFF. CDR3 coding DNA: TGTGCCAGCAGCCCGGACGCGGACAATGAGCAGTTCTTC.

The chain couples TRBV12-3 or TRBV12-4 to TRBJ2-1, with D maybe TRBD2 (7 bases). V was clipped by 0 bases and J by 7 bases, with 10 bases between them. The CDR3 is 14 amino acids. DNA of the CDR3: TGTGCCAGCAGTTTAGCAGGGGGGGCGAATGAGCAGTTCTTC. The encoded protein is CASSLAGGANEQFF.

A few counts support this clonotype. The J gene is TRBJ2-5, the V gene TRBV2; 7 bases align to TRBD2. After removal of 6 bases from V and 11 bases from J, the junction contained 18 bases not matched to a gene. The CDR3 runs to 15 residues. CDR1 and CDR2 (germline): SNHLY, FYNNEI. This CDR3 reads CASRRGEGRYNEQYF. Here the CDR3 DNA reads TGTGCCAGCAGGAGAGGGGAGGGCCGGTACAATGAGCAGTACTTC. The complete variable domain, with remaining parts taken from reference TRBV2 and TRBJ2-5, reads EPEVTQTPSHQVTQMGQEVILRCVPISNHLYFYWYRQILGQKVEFLVSFYNNEISEKSEIFDDQFSVERPDGSNFTLKIRSTKLEDSAMYFCASRRGEGRYNEQYFGPGTRLLVL.

The genes are TRBV7-2 and TRBJ1-5; 7 bases line up with TRBD1. J gave up 3 bases and V 1 base, and 6 bases lay outside the gene matches. The CDR3 covers 16 residues. Germline assignment: CDR1 SGHTA and CDR2 FQGNSA. CDR3 residues: CASSLVAQGYNQPQHF. In nucleotides, the CDR3 is TGTGCCAGCAGCTTAGTTGCACAGGGGTACAATCAGCCCCAGCATTTT.

The gene calls are TRBV5-1 and TRBJ2-1; the D is unclear. The DNA matches TRBJ2-7 better at its end, which makes the J call doubtful. The germline V gene has CDR1 SGHRS and CDR2 YFSETQ. The CDR3 runs 11 residues. The CDR3 sequence: CASSSQGEQYF. CDR3 in DNA: TGCGCCAGCAGCTCCCAAGGTGAGCAGTACTTC.

This clonotype has more than one count but fewer than ten. This sequence joins TRBV4-3 and TRBJ2-7; 13 bases agree with TRBD2. V dropped 4 bases and J dropped 7; count of bases not matched to a gene: 13. Per the germline V gene, CDR1 is LGHNA and CDR2 is YSLEER. This CDR3 has 17 amino acids. The CDR3 region has the DNA TGCGCCAGCAGCCCCCGGACTAGCGGGGGTCCCTACAATGAGCAGTACTTC. Protein sequence: CASSPRTSGGPYNEQYF.

This clonotype was counted ten times or more. This rearrangement joins TRBV7-2 to TRBJ2-3, with unresolved D. The CDR3 spans 17 residues. Between the trimmed V and J ends, which lost 1 base and 4 bases, there was a span of 18 bases. CDR1 and CDR2 from the germline V gene are SGHTA and FQGNSA. CDR3 bases: TGTGCCAGCAGCTTAGTCGGCACCCCCAGGCGATCAGATACGCAGTATTTT. This translates into CASSLVGTPRRSDTQYF.

The V call is TRBV12-3 or TRBV12-4, the J call TRBJ2-4, with no clear D. Trimming left V 3 bases short and J 6 bases short, with 6 bases between. The CDR3 spans 12 residues. CDR3 sequence reads: CASSLAPNIQYF. The CDR3 coding sequence is TGTGCCAGCAGTTTGGCCCCAAACATTCAGTACTTC.

This clonotype was seen at least ten times. V and J are TRBV12-3 or TRBV12-4 and TRBJ2-1, with TRBD2 matching 7 bases. This CDR3 is 15 amino acids long. V was clipped by 9 bases and J by 3 bases; unmatched bases: 11. CDR3 in DNA: TGTGCCAGACTTTCAGGAGCGGGGTTCTACAATGAGCAGTTCTTC. Its protein product is CARLSGAGFYNEQFF.

The chain combines TRBV20-1 with TRBJ2-1, with 10 bases fitting TRBD2. Losses at the gene ends were 0 bases for V and 0 bases for J; bases not matched to a gene: 2. Germline assignment: CDR1 DFQATT and CDR2 SNEGSKA (reference sequence). This CDR3 is 16 amino acids long. CDR3 protein: CSARDPSGSSYNEQFF. The DNA for the CDR3 is TGCAGTGCTAGAGATCCTAGCGGGAGCTCCTACAATGAGCAGTTCTTC.

This clonotype came up many times. The CDR3 bases are TGTGCCAGCAGTCCCGGACGGTATAGCAATCAGCCCCAGCATTTT. Translation gives CASSPGRYSNQPQHF. The genes are TRBV6-5 and TRBJ1-5, with D hard to call. V lost 5 bases, J lost 0 bases, and 11 bases lay in between. The CDR3 is made up of 15 amino acids. The germline V gene has CDR1 MNHEY and CDR2 SVGAGI.

This clonotype was picked up a small number of times. The rearrangement joins TRBV9 to TRBJ2-7; TRBD2 is a possible D gene (7 bases). Germline CDR1 reads SGDLS; CDR2 reads YYNGEE. The CDR3 has 15 amino acids. Deletions cut 0 bases from V and 7 bases from J, with 17 bases between. In DNA form, the CDR3 reads TGTGCCAGCAGCGTAGGGGGGGGCCTAACGAATGAGCAGTACTTC. Protein sequence: CASSVGGGLTNEQYF. Looking up the rest from reference TRBV9 and TRBJ2-7 gives the full variable domain: DSGVTQTPKHLITATGQRVTLRCSPRSGDLSVYWYQQSLDQGLQFLIQYYNGEERAKGNILERFSAQQFPDLHSELNLSSLELGDSALYFCASSVGGGLTNEQYFGPGTRLTVT.

In regard to this clonotype: A much larger clone is a single base away; this may be a read error. This chain connects TRBV20-1 to TRBJ2-7; TRBD2 aligns across 7 bases. The trim removed 3 bases at V and 7 bases at J, leaving 6 bases unmatched. CDR1 and CDR2 from the germline V gene are DFQATT and SNEGSKA (reference sequence). CDR3 length: 12 amino acids. The CDR3 protein is CSASREGNEQYF. In nucleotides, the CDR3 is TGCAGTGCTAGCAGGGAGGGCAATGAGCAGTACTTC.

This clonotype was observed a handful of times. The chain joins TRBV5-1 to TRBJ2-3, with D hard to call. V lost 3 bases and J 4 bases, leaving 15 bases between the germline ends. This CDR3 is built from 15 residues. Germline CDR1 reads SGHRS; CDR2 reads YFSETQ. CDR3 nucleotide sequence: TGCGCCAGCAGCTCTGGGGTGAACTATCCAGATACGCAGTATTTT. As protein: CASSSGVNYPDTQYF.

This clonotype was observed many times. The chain combines TRBV29-1 with TRBJ2-7; 7 bases align to TRBD1. Trimming took 4 bases from V and 2 from J; bases not matched to a gene: 5. This CDR3 has 13 residues. Germline assignment: CDR1 SQVTM and CDR2 ANQGSEA. Here the CDR3 reads CSVARDSPYEQYF. CDR3 DNA sequence: TGCAGCGTTGCCCGGGACAGCCCCTACGAGCAGTACTTC.

The sample holds many counts of this clonotype. The chain joins TRBV25-1 to TRBJ2-1, with D tentatively TRBD2 (5 bases). The CDR3 spans 13 residues. Germline CDR1 and CDR2: MGHDK and SYGVNS. V shed 5 bases and J shed 3 bases, with 8 bases lying between them. CDR3 DNA sequence: TGTGCCAGCAGTTTCCGGGGCTACAATGAGCAGTTCTTC. Residues: CASSFRGYNEQFF.

V usage is TRBV5-4 and J usage is TRBJ1-2; D is unresolved. Trimming took 5 bases from V and 0 from J, leaving 11 bases between them. The germline V gene encodes CDR1 SGHNT and CDR2 YYREEE (reference sequence). The CDR3 loop spans 14 amino acids. CDR3 sequence (DNA): TGTGCCAGCAGGGCGCTTGGGGCTAACTATGGCTACACCTTC. It translates to CASRALGANYGYTF. The whole variable domain, remainder taken from reference TRBV5-4 and TRBJ1-2, is ETGVTQSPTHLIKTRGQQVTLRCSSQSGHNTVSWYQQALGQGPQFIFQYYREEENGRGNFPPRFSGLQFPNYSSELNVNALELDDSALYLCASRALGANYGYTFGSGTRLTVV.

The J gene is TRBJ2-5, the V gene TRBV12-3 or TRBV12-4; D could derive from TRBD1 or TRBD2 (5 bases each). This CDR3 contains 14 residues. V lost 4 bases and J 8 bases, leaving 17 bases between the germline ends. Here the CDR3 DNA reads TGTGCCAGCAGTTCGGCAGGGAGAACAGATACCCAGTACTTC. Residues: CASSSAGRTDTQYF.

In its sample, this clonotype was seen a few times. The chain recombines TRBV9 with TRBJ1-1; no definite D call. Trimming pared 0 bases from V and 0 bases from J, leaving 9 bases between. Germline-derived CDR1 and CDR2 are SGDLS and YYNGEE. The CDR3 is 15 residues long. The CDR3: CASSVGGMMNTEAFF. The DNA of the CDR3 is TGTGCCAGCAGCGTAGGCGGGATGATGAACACTGAAGCTTTCTTT.

V gene TRBV5-1 combines with J gene TRBJ2-3; D is unclear. V shed 6 bases and J shed 2 bases, with 7 bases lying between them. The CDR3 is 12 residues long. Germline V CDR1 and CDR2: SGHRS, YFSETQ. CDR3 protein: CASNPDTDTQYF. DNA for the CDR3: TGCGCCAGCAACCCTGACACAGATACGCAGTATTTT. The full variable domain, completed using reference TRBV5-1 and TRBJ2-3, is KAGVTQTPRYLIKTRGQQVTLSCSPISGHRSVSWYQQTPGQGLQFLFEYFSETQRNKGNFPGRFSGRQFSNSRSEMNVSTLELGDSALYLCASNPDTDTQYFGPGTRLTVL.